One T cell receptor (beta chain) is described in this entry. What it binds is unknown. This specimen comes from a study of T cell repertoires in cytomegalovirus infection. Study-level background: Both a matching HLA type and CMV infection were indicated by public TCR beta signatures. The study's findings and limits: The study identified carriers of CMV plus the relevant HLA from cumulative public TCR beta family frequency. HLA-C-restricted CMV-specific TCR beta clonotypes prevailed in the ex vivo response.

Each CDR3 protein gets one entry after TCRdb re-called the reads with MiXCR. The table includes approximately 100,000 distinct CDR3 sequences, around 22% detected once. The length of the CDR3 is 14 residues. Trimming took off 0 bases at V and 0 bases at J, with 6 bases between the two ends. CDR1 and CDR2 from the germline V gene are SGHRS and YFSETQ. Sequencing input: CD8+ T cells from PBMCs. The clonotype was recovered from a human donor in good health (CMV status not recorded). Some clones in this sample may be carry-over from other donors' samples. The rearrangement links TRBV5-1 to TRBJ1-1; D not resolved. CDR3 in amino acids: CASSLATVNTEAFF. DNA for the CDR3: TGCGCCAGCAGCTTGGCCACAGTGAACACTGAAGCTTTCTTT.